This T cell receptor (beta chain) was identified in a study of blood T cell repertoires in COVID-19. All enrollees were about 18 to 90 years old and from about two dozen US areas. Per the germline V gene, CDR1 is SGHAT and CDR2 is FQNNGV. This CDR3 comprises 15 residues. Unmatched junction bases numbered 0, after V lost 1 base and J lost 2 bases. Clones were sequenced by immunoSEQ multiplex PCR, and TCRdb holds only the in-frame ones, with some missing. The profile covers about 190,000 clones, with more than 75% appearing a single time and about 15% taken by the ten largest. This TCR was sampled from a woman between 50 and 59 years old with acute COVID-19. The V and J genes are TRBV11-2 and TRBJ2-5; 11 bases match TRBD2. Sequencing used PBMCs or T cells enriched from blood (not recorded which). DNA for the CDR3: TGTGCCAGCAGCTTAGTAGCGGGGGGGCAAGAGACCCAGTACTTC. It yields the protein CASSLVAGGQETQYF.